Described below is a single TCR beta chain sequence and its context. Its antigen remains unidentified. The sample originates from a study of post-analysis software for immune sequencing data. Study-level background: Courses of disease covered relapsing-remitting, secondary progressive and progressive-relapsing multiple sclerosis. Findings and caveats of the study: Controls' normalized Chao1 diversity significantly exceeded that of multiple sclerosis patients. About five TRBV segments occurring more often in patients than controls included TRBV5-6, TRBV5-1 and TRBV20-1.

The TCR beta cDNA libraries contained unique molecular identifiers. A population of roughly 0.85 to 10 million T cells gave rise to around 480,000 cDNA molecules. A single record per CDR3 protein comes from TCRdb applying MiXCR to the PCR reads. The sample has over 700,000 distinct CDR3 sequences; 30% are singletons. There are 16 residues in the CDR3. Trimming cost V 2 bases and J 3 bases, with 11 bases left between them. CDR1 and CDR2 from the germline V gene are MRHNA and SNTAGT. The genes are TRBV6-4 and TRBJ2-6; D might be TRBD2 (5 bases). This sequence originates from a girl aged 10-17 years with multiple sclerosis. What was sequenced was blood. CDR3 bases: TGTGCCAGCAGTGACGGGGTGGGAGTTGGGGCCAACGTCCTGACTTTC. Amino acids: CASSDGVGVGANVLTF.